This T cell receptor (beta chain) was captured in a study of cytomegalovirus exposure and HLA in healthy donors. Germline loops: CDR1 MNHNS, CDR2 SASEGT. The CDR3 is 14 residues long. Trimming removed 2 bases at V and 4 bases at J, with 11 bases between. The PCR used 60 Vbeta and 13 Jbeta primers. Produced via immunoSEQ multiplex PCR; TCRdb's table is partial and in-frame only. The data show around 97,000 clones, around a tenth seen once. A remark on this clone: The antigen is undetermined.

Overall study results and limits: Sequencing had likely introduced a cluster of highly shared sequence variants as an artifact.

The sequence was collected from a man between 45 and 60 years old in good health and CMV-seropositive. The V gene is TRBV6-1, the J gene TRBJ1-2; TRBD1 is a possible D gene (5 bases). The specimen was PBMCs. The CDR3, as DNA: TGTGCCAGCAGTGAAATTACAGGTCGCTATGGCTACACCTTC. Encoded protein: CASSEITGRYGYTF.